The next 29 T cell receptor beta chains were all read from a single sample in a study of blood T cell repertoires in COVID-19. Data came from immunoSEQ multiplex PCR; TCRdb stores just in-frame clones and leaves some out. The sample lists around 26,000 clones, roughly 92% occurring once. Input material: peripheral blood. Receptors originate from a human donor in a cohort sampled during active COVID-19.

The chain links TRBV11-3 to TRBJ2-7, with 8 positions matching TRBD2. V shed 3 bases and J 0 bases; nucleotides not matched to a gene: 4. The germline V gene encodes CDR1 SGHNT and CDR2 YENEEA. CDR3 length equals 15 residues. CDR3 sequence: CASSFRLAISYEQYF. CDR3 bases: TGTGCCAGCAGCTTTAGACTAGCGATCTCCTACGAGCAGTACTTC. The full variable domain, with the rest looked up from reference TRBV11-3 and TRBJ2-7, is EAGVVQSPRYKIIEKKQPVAFWCNPISGHNTLYWYLQNLGQGPELLIRYENEEAVDDSQLPKDRFSAERLKGVDSTLKIQPAELGDSAVYLCASSFRLAISYEQYFGPGTRLTVT.

This clone occurred once. The chain carries TRBV19 and TRBJ1-2; no definite D call. From germline, CDR1 is LNHDA and CDR2 SQIVND (reference sequence). This CDR3 spans 15 amino acids. Trimming took off 7 bases at V and 1 base at J, with 16 bases between the two ends. The CDR3 loop is CASKSTAALNYGYTF. The CDR3 DNA is TGTGCCAGTAAATCTACAGCCGCCCTTAACTATGGCTACACCTTC.

This clone was recorded a few times. The gene calls are TRBV19 and TRBJ1-6, with 8 bases lining up with TRBD1. Germline assignment: CDR1 LNHDA and CDR2 SQIVND (reference sequence). The length of the CDR3 is 16 residues. V lost 5 bases and J lost 7; bases outside the gene matches: 10. CDR3 residues: CASSDYQGAQNSPLHF. CDR3 nucleotides: TGTGCCAGTAGTGACTACCAGGGGGCGCAGAATTCACCCCTCCACTTT. The entire variable domain, with the rest obtained from reference TRBV19 and TRBJ1-6, is as follows: DGGITQSPKYLFRKEGQNVTLSCEQNLNHDAMYWYRQDPGQGLRLIYYSQIVNDFQKGDIAEGYSVSREKKESFPLTVTSAQKNPTAFYLCASSDYQGAQNSPLHFGNGTRLTVT.

This chain links TRBV12-3 or TRBV12-4 with TRBJ2-5; D gene ambiguous. The CDR3 has 12 residues. V was trimmed by 6 bases and J by 5 bases, leaving 10 bases between them. DNA for the CDR3: TGTGCCAGCAGGTCCCCCGGGGAGACCCAGTACTTC. Translated: CASRSPGETQYF.

This chain links TRBV11-3 with TRBJ2-3, with 8 bases fitting TRBD1. Losses at the gene ends were 0 bases for V and 5 bases for J; bases not matched to a gene: 7. Germline V gene lookup returns CDR1 SGHNT and CDR2 YENEEA. The CDR3 sequence is 16 residues long. The chain's CDR3 is CASSLEGSGGQDTQYF. CDR3 coding DNA: TGTGCCAGCAGCTTAGAAGGGTCAGGGGGCCAAGATACGCAGTATTTT.

V and J are TRBV3-1 (or the pseudogene TRBV3-2) and TRBJ1-5; D not resolved. V lost 1 base to trimming and J lost 3 bases, with 13 bases between them. This CDR3 region has 16 residues. Per germline, CDR1 LGHDT and CDR2 YNNKEL (reference sequence). The CDR3 DNA is TGTGCCAGCAGCCAAGCCATCCCAGGTAACAATCAGCCCCAGCATTTT. Translation gives CASSQAIPGNNQPQHF.

V and J are TRBV19 and TRBJ1-5, with 12 bases matching TRBD1. Germline assignment: CDR1 LNHDA and CDR2 SQIVND (reference sequence). The CDR3 consists of 16 residues. The J segment lost 5 bases and the V segment lost 10 bases, leaving 12 bases of the junction unmatched. Here the CDR3 reads CATKGTGGDSHQPQHF. The CDR3 region has the DNA TGTGCCACCAAAGGGACAGGGGGCGATTCACATCAGCCCCAGCATTTT. The full variable domain, with the rest looked up from reference TRBV19 and TRBJ1-5, is DGGITQSPKYLFRKEGQNVTLSCEQNLNHDAMYWYRQDPGQGLRLIYYSQIVNDFQKGDIAEGYSVSREKKESFPLTVTSAQKNPTAFYLCATKGTGGDSHQPQHFGDGTRLSIL.

The chain couples TRBV7-2 to TRBJ2-3; 9 nucleotides line up with TRBD2. V dropped 1 base and J dropped 1; count of bases not matched to a gene: 3. The CDR3 is made up of 16 amino acids. Germline lookup yields CDR1 SGHTA and CDR2 FQGNSA. CDR3 sequence: CASSLDGGRGTDTQYF. CDR3 nucleotides: TGTGCCAGCAGCTTAGATGGCGGGAGGGGCACAGATACGCAGTATTTT.

V is TRBV6-6 and J is TRBJ2-7, with 7 bases lining up with TRBD1. The CDR3 runs to 14 residues. CDR1 is MNHNY and CDR2 is SVGAGI in the germline V gene (reference sequence). J was trimmed by 2 bases and V by 6 bases; bases with no gene match: 7. The CDR3 here is CASSLGQDPYEQYF. CDR3 coding DNA: TGTGCCAGCAGCCTCGGACAGGACCCCTACGAGCAGTACTTC.

The chain recombines TRBV2 with TRBJ2-5, with 8 bases aligning to TRBD1. The V gene's germline CDR1 is SNHLY and CDR2 FYNNEI. The CDR3 runs 13 residues. Losses at the gene ends were 6 bases for V and 5 bases for J; bases not matched to a gene: 5. DNA of the CDR3: TGTGCCAGCAGAACAGGGGGATGGGAGACCCAGTACTTC. Translated, it gives CASRTGGWETQYF.

The CDR3, as DNA: TGTGCCAGCAGTTCGGGACAGAACTATGGCTACACCTTC. It yields the protein CASSSGQNYGYTF. The chain links TRBV12-3 or TRBV12-4 to TRBJ1-2, with TRBD1 identical over 7 bases. With V trimmed by 4 bases and J by 2 bases, 1 base remained unmatched. The CDR3 runs to 13 residues.

This rearrangement joins TRBV7-9 to TRBJ1-1, with 7 bases that match TRBD1. CDR1 and CDR2 (germline): SEHNR, FQNEAQ (reference sequence). The J segment lost 1 base and the V segment lost 4 bases, leaving 6 bases of the junction unmatched. The CDR3 is 15 residues long. The CDR3 reads CASSSSQGWNTEAFF. The CDR3 DNA reads TGTGCCAGCAGCTCGTCACAGGGGTGGAACACTGAAGCTTTCTTT.

This sequence joins TRBV5-6 and TRBJ1-1; a weak D match, TRBD1 (6 bases). V was cut by 2 bases and J by 8 bases, with 10 bases left in between. CDR1 is SGHDT, CDR2 YYEEEE, per germline. This CDR3 has 12 amino acids. This CDR3 is CASSLLGQEAFF. In nucleotides, the CDR3 is TGTGCCAGCAGCTTACTAGGACAGGAAGCTTTCTTT.

This sequence joins TRBV5-5 and TRBJ2-3, with 7 bases lining up with TRBD2. The CDR3 has 19 amino acids. Per germline, CDR1 SGHKS and CDR2 YYEKEE (reference sequence). V dropped 3 bases and J dropped 3; count of bases not matched to a gene: 19. The CDR3 bases are TGTGCCAGCAGCTCCCCTTCCTGGCGGGGGATGAACCGGACAGATACGCAGTATTTT. It yields the protein CASSSPSWRGMNRTDTQYF.

The chain carries TRBV28 and TRBJ2-7, with a weak D call TRBD1 (5 bases). The CDR3 is 13 amino acids. V was clipped by 8 bases and J by 3 bases, with 14 bases between them. CDR1 is MDHEN and CDR2 is SYDVKM in the germline V gene. CDR3 DNA sequence: TGTGCCAGCGCGACATCTAGGGGCTACGAGCAGTACTTC. It yields the protein CASATSRGYEQYF. Full variable domain (rest looked up from reference TRBV28 and TRBJ2-7): DVKVTQSSRYLVKRTGEKVFLECVQDMDHENMFWYRQDPGLGLRLIYFSYDVKMKEKGDIPEGYSVSREKKERFSLILESASTNQTSMYLCASATSRGYEQYFGPGTRLTVT.

The chain is built from TRBV2 and TRBJ2-7, with 7 nucleotides matching TRBD1. Germline V gives CDR1 SNHLY, CDR2 FYNNEI. Trimming cost V 8 bases and J 0 bases; bases outside gene matches: 10. This CDR3 is built from 15 residues. The CDR3 sequence is CASANRDRASYEQYF. The CDR3 DNA reads as TGTGCCAGCGCCAACCGGGACAGAGCCTCCTACGAGCAGTACTTC.

The chain uses TRBV5-4 and TRBJ2-2; 7 bases agree with TRBD1. CDR1 is SGHNT and CDR2 is YYREEE in the germline V gene (reference sequence). The V gene end was trimmed by 4 bases and the J gene end by 5 bases; junction bases not matched to a gene: 8. There are 15 residues in the CDR3. Here the CDR3 DNA reads TGTGCCAGCAGCCTCCGACAGGGCGGGACCGGGGAGCTGTTTTTT. Translation: CASSLRQGGTGELFF.

The chain has TRBV5-1 and TRBJ2-5; 8 bases are shared with TRBD1. The CDR3 has 15 residues. The V segment lost 3 bases and the J segment 1 base; nucleotides outside the gene matches: 5. Germline V gene data show CDR1 as SGHRS and CDR2 as YFSETQ. The CDR3 protein is CASSSGQGPQETQYF. CDR3 nucleotide sequence: TGCGCCAGCAGCTCAGGACAGGGTCCCCAAGAGACCCAGTACTTC.

Only one count was recorded for this clone. The chain is built from TRBV7-9 and TRBJ2-1, with 11 bases aligning to TRBD2. The J segment lost 5 bases and the V segment lost 6 bases, leaving 9 bases of the junction unmatched. Per the germline V gene, CDR1 is SEHNR and CDR2 is FQNEAQ (reference sequence). The CDR3 contains 16 residues. CDR3 protein: CASRTRASGGNNEQFF. CDR3 coding DNA: TGTGCCAGCAGAACCCGGGCTAGCGGGGGGAACAATGAGCAGTTCTTC.

The chain uses TRBV7-9 and TRBJ1-1; D not certain. Germline assignment: CDR1 SEHNR and CDR2 FQNEAQ (reference sequence). The CDR3 length is 14 residues. V lost 1 base and J lost 0, with 6 bases in between. CDR3 loop: CASSLGSLNTEAFF. DNA of the CDR3: TGTGCCAGCAGCTTAGGCAGTCTGAACACTGAAGCTTTCTTT.

This rearrangement joins TRBV6-4 to TRBJ1-4; TRBD1 matches at 10 bases. The CDR3 contains 13 residues. Trimming removed 5 bases from V and 8 bases from J; junction bases left unmatched: 2. Per germline, CDR1 MRHNA and CDR2 SNTAGT. The CDR3 sequence is CASSRDRGEKLFF. In DNA form, the CDR3 reads TGTGCCAGCAGTCGGGACAGGGGAGAAAAACTGTTTTTT.

About this clone itself: Mismatch with germline at one junction end may stem from a read error. The rearrangement joins TRBV11-2 to TRBJ2-6; 9 nucleotides match TRBD1. Germline loops: CDR1 SGHAT, CDR2 FQNNGV. CDR3 length: 16 residues. CDR3 protein: CASSIDRGAGANVLTF. CDR3 nucleotide sequence: TGTGCCAGCAGCATAGACAGGGGGGCTGGGGCCAACGTCCTGACTTTC.

The chain joins TRBV7-8 to TRBJ1-5, with D possibly matching TRBD1 (6 bases). The V end was cut by 0 bases, the J end by 0 bases, with 9 bases between. Germline-derived CDR1 and CDR2 are SGHVS and FQNEAQ. The CDR3 totals 16 residues. CDR3 nucleotide sequence: TGTGCCAGCAGCTTAGCGGCAGGGGTTAGCAATCAGCCCCAGCATTTT. Its protein product is CASSLAAGVSNQPQHF.

This clone came up a few times. The rearrangement links TRBV4-1 to TRBJ2-7; maybe TRBD1 (6 bases). The CDR3 is 14 amino acids. Germline values: CDR1 MGHRA, CDR2 YSYEKL. With 0 bases removed from V and 7 bases from J, the gap between germline ends came to 13 bases. Here the CDR3 reads CASSQESQGREQYF. The CDR3, as DNA: TGCGCCAGCAGCCAAGAATCTCAGGGGCGGGAGCAGTACTTC.

This rearrangement joins TRBV27 to TRBJ2-7; D might be TRBD1 (5 bases). Trimming stripped 4 bases from V and 3 bases from J, with 13 bases between. The CDR3 runs to 14 residues. Per germline, CDR1 MNHEY and CDR2 SMNVEV (reference sequence). CDR3 in amino acids: CASSWGRENYEQYF. CDR3 nucleotides: TGTGCCAGCAGTTGGGGCAGAGAGAACTACGAGCAGTACTTC.

The CDR3 reads CASSPPTRRGNTEAFF. CDR3 in DNA: TGCGCCAGCAGCCCTCCTACTCGGCGGGGGAACACTGAAGCTTTCTTT. V usage is TRBV4-1 and J usage is TRBJ1-1; the D is unclear. Germline V lookup: CDR1 MGHRA, CDR2 YSYEKL. With 4 bases removed from V and 1 base from J, the gap between germline ends came to 16 bases. The CDR3 has 16 residues.

CDR3: CASSPPTLEQYF. The CDR3 region has the DNA TGTGCCAGTTCCCCACCTACGTTGGAGCAGTACTTC. V is TRBV19 and J is TRBJ2-7, with D unclear. Germline V CDR1 and CDR2: LNHDA, SQIVND (reference sequence). With 8 bases removed from V and 7 bases from J, the gap between germline ends came to 15 bases. The CDR3 contains 12 residues. Variable domain in full (rest from reference TRBV19 and TRBJ2-7): DGGITQSPKYLFRKEGQNVTLSCEQNLNHDAMYWYRQDPGQGLRLIYYSQIVNDFQKGDIAEGYSVSREKKESFPLTVTSAQKNPTAFYLCASSPPTLEQYFGPGTRLTVT.

The rearrangement joins TRBV19 to TRBJ2-5; the match to TRBD1 covers 7 bases. CDR1 and CDR2 from the germline V gene are LNHDA and SQIVND (reference sequence). CDR3 length: 14 amino acids. V lost 4 bases to trimming and J lost 4 bases; unmatched junction nucleotides: 6. The CDR3 coding sequence is TGTGCCAGTAGTAAAACAGGGGACCGAGAGACCCAGTACTTC. Protein sequence: CASSKTGDRETQYF.

This clone was detected only once. Other DNA sequences in this sample translate to the same CDR3. This chain connects TRBV18 to TRBJ2-2, with a weak D call TRBD1 (5 bases). In germline, CDR1 is KGHSH, CDR2 LQKENI. The CDR3 runs to 15 residues. V lost 3 bases and J lost 0, with 8 bases in between. CDR3 loop: CASSPTTANTGELFF. CDR3 coding DNA: TGTGCCAGCTCACCTACGACAGCGAACACCGGGGAGCTGTTTTTT.